The TCR beta chain under discussion was sequenced for a study of control samples from healthy donors and cancer patients. The data were produced by immunoSEQ multiplex PCR, yet TCRdb's version contains in-frame clones alone and is incomplete. Of some 150,000 clones in the sample, roughly 92% were seen once. Sequencing used blood. The sequence came from a man aged 50-59 years in good health.

CDR3 nucleotides: TGTGCCTGGGGCGACTATAGCAATCAGCCCCAGCATTTT. Residues: CAWGDYSNQPQHF. V is TRBV30 and J is TRBJ1-5; D remains unclear. CDR1 is GTSNPN, CDR2 SVGIG, per germline (reference sequence). V was clipped by 5 bases and J by 0 bases, with 8 bases between them. The CDR3 length is 13 residues.